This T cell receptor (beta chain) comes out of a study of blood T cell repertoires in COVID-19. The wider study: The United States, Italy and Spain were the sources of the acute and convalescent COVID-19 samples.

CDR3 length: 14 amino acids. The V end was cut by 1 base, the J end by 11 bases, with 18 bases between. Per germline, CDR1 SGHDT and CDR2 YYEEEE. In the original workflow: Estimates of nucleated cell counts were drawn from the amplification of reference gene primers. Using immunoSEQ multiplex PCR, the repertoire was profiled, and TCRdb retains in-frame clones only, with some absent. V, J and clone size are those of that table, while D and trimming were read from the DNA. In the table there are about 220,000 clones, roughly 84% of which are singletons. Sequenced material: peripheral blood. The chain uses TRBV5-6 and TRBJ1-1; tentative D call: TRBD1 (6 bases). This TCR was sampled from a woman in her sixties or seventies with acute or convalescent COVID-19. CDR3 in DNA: TGTGCCAGCAGCTTGAGGGTCGGGGGGCTGTCGGCTTTCTTT. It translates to CASSLRVGGLSAFF.